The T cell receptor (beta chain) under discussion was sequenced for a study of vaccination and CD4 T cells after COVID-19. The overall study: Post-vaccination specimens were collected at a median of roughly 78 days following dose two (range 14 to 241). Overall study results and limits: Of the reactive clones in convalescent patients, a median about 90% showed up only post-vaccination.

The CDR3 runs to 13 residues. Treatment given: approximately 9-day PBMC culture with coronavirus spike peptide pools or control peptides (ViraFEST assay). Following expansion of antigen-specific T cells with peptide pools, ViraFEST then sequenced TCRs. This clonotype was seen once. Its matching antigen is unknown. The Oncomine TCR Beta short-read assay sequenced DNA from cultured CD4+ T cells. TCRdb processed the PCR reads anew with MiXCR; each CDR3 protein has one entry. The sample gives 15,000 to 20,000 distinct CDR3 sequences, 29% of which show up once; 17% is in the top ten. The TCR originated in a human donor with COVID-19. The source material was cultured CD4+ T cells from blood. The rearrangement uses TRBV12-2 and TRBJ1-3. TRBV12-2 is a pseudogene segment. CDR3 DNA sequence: TGTGCAAGTCGCTTTCCCACGGGAAACACCATATATTTT. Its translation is CASRFPTGNTIYF.